This T cell receptor (beta chain) was captured by sequencing in a study of T cells in localized non-small cell lung cancer. As regards this clone: Its antigen remains unidentified.

Findings and limits, study-wide: Adjacent lung exhibited a median of approximately 50 among the 100 most abundant tumor clones.

Generated by immunoSEQ multiplex PCR, the TCRdb table keeps only in-frame clones and is missing some. Of some 30,000 clones in the sample, more than 85% were seen once. Trimming took off 8 bases at V and 6 bases at J, with 14 bases between the two ends. CDR1 and CDR2 (germline): MNHEY, SVGAGI. CDR3 length: 13 residues. The chain uses TRBV6-5 and TRBJ2-1, with D maybe TRBD1 (6 bases). The receptor was isolated from a female donor of 60 years or more with stage II lung adenocarcinoma. The sequencing here drew on peripheral blood mononuclear cells, taken before any cancer treatment. The CDR3 loop reads CASDSGTTNEQFF. As DNA, the CDR3 is TGTGCCAGCGACTCCGGGACAACCAATGAGCAGTTCTTC.